One sample yielded the 24 T cell receptor beta chains listed below, sequenced in a study of cytomegalovirus exposure and HLA in healthy donors. Method: immunoSEQ multiplex PCR; TCRdb's copy keeps in-frame clones and lacks some. Among about 73,000 clones listed, 95% were seen once. The source material was PBMCs. These TCRs come from a man in his late teens or twenties in good health and CMV-seronegative.

The table lists this clone with a count of one. The V gene is TRBV19, the J gene TRBJ1-2; D remains ambiguous. The CDR3 is 13 residues long. Per the germline V gene, CDR1 is LNHDA and CDR2 is SQIVND (reference sequence). V gave up 3 bases and J gave up 4 bases, with 9 bases separating them. CDR3 region: CASSMAAGYGYTF. The DNA of the CDR3 is TGTGCCAGTAGTATGGCCGCTGGCTATGGCTACACCTTC.

The rearrangement uses TRBV7-2 and TRBJ1-1; D remains unclear. Trimming left V 5 bases short and J 7 bases short, with 11 bases between. The CDR3 totals 12 residues. CDR1 is SGHTA and CDR2 is FQGNSA in the germline V gene. The CDR3 DNA reads as TGTGCCAGCAGCCGGGAGAGCGTTGAAGCTTTCTTT. It yields the protein CASSRESVEAFF.

This clone was seen a single time. V gene TRBV27 combines with J gene TRBJ2-7; TRBD1 agrees at 8 bases. The CDR3 spans 13 residues. Germline CDR1 MNHEY, CDR2 SMNVEV (reference sequence). The trim removed 4 bases at V and 3 bases at J, leaving 2 bases unmatched. CDR3 amino acids: CASSSGTGYEQYF. Here the CDR3 DNA reads TGTGCCAGCAGTTCGGGGACAGGCTACGAGCAGTACTTC.

This clone was counted a single time. Here the CDR3 DNA reads TGTGCCAGCAGAACTGTAGCGGGGGCCGACACCGGGGAGCTGTTTTTT. This encodes CASRTVAGADTGELFF. This sequence joins TRBV27 and TRBJ2-2; 9 positions agree with TRBD2. The CDR3 extends over 16 amino acids. Germline-derived CDR1 and CDR2 are MNHEY and SMNVEV (reference sequence). J was trimmed by 3 bases and V by 6 bases; bases with no gene match: 8.

This chain connects TRBV5-6 to TRBJ2-7; 7 bases are shared with TRBD1. V lost 4 bases and J lost 2; bases outside the gene matches: 6. Germline lookup yields CDR1 SGHDT and CDR2 YYEEEE. CDR3 size: 14 residues. The DNA of the CDR3 is TGTGCCAGCAGCCCCGGGACAGCAACCTACGAGCAGTACTTC. This codes for CASSPGTATYEQYF.

A word on this clone: Germline and junction disagree at one end, which may indicate a read error. The V gene is TRBV30, the J gene TRBJ1-2, with TRBD1 identical over 8 bases. The CDR3 totals 14 residues. CDR1 is GTSNPN and CDR2 is SVGIG in the germline V gene (reference sequence). The CDR3 nucleotides read TGTGCCCGGAGGCCCGGGACAGGAGGCTATGGCTACACCTTC. It codes for CARRPGTGGYGYTF.

The chain employs TRBV15 and TRBJ1-1; the match to TRBD1 covers 7 bases. J was trimmed by 3 bases and V by 3 bases; bases with no gene match: 7. The CDR3 runs to 15 residues. The germline V gene encodes CDR1 LNHNV and CDR2 YYDKDF (reference sequence). CDR3 in DNA: TGTGCCACCAGCAGCGGGGGCAGGGGGGACACTGAAGCTTTCTTT. Protein: CATSSGGRGDTEAFF.

This clone was found once. V is TRBV19 and J is TRBJ1-2; D might be TRBD1 (5 bases). Germline V CDR1 and CDR2: LNHDA, SQIVND (reference sequence). Trimming left V 5 bases short and J 2 bases short, with 9 bases between. The CDR3 totals 13 residues. The CDR3 DNA follows: TGTGCCAGTAGTGCGACAGAGAACTATGGCTACACCTTC. Encoded protein: CASSATENYGYTF.

V gene TRBV7-2 combines with J gene TRBJ1-1; D gene ambiguous. CDR1 SGHTA and CDR2 FQGNSA come from the germline V gene. V lost 5 bases to trimming and J lost 7 bases, with 14 bases between them. The CDR3 runs 13 residues. CDR3: CASSLDGRDEAFF. DNA for the CDR3: TGTGCCAGCAGCCTGGACGGGAGGGATGAAGCTTTCTTT.

The rearrangement links TRBV6-1 to TRBJ2-5, with D tentatively TRBD1 (6 bases). With 2 bases removed from V and 5 bases from J, the gap between germline ends came to 15 bases. Germline CDR1 MNHNS, CDR2 SASEGT. The CDR3 extends over 15 amino acids. In DNA form, the CDR3 reads TGTGCCAGCAGTGAATCCAGGGGATGGGGCGAGACCCAGTACTTC. This translates into CASSESRGWGETQYF.

The J gene is TRBJ1-6, the V gene TRBV6-4; 7 bases match TRBD1. Per germline, CDR1 MRHNA and CDR2 SNTAGT. With V trimmed by 5 bases and J by 5 bases, 0 bases remained unmatched. CDR3 size: 13 residues. The DNA of the CDR3 is TGTGCCAGCAGTCAGGGGGATAATTCACCCCTCCACTTT. Encoded protein: CASSQGDNSPLHF.

The V gene is TRBV2, the J gene TRBJ2-5; the match to TRBD2 covers 12 bases. Germline V gene data show CDR1 as SNHLY and CDR2 as FYNNEI. V was clipped by 6 bases and J by 2 bases; unmatched bases: 10. The CDR3 contains 17 residues. The CDR3 is CASRGGLAGPLQETQYF. The CDR3 DNA follows: TGTGCCAGCAGGGGGGGACTAGCGGGCCCACTTCAAGAGACCCAGTACTTC.

This chain connects TRBV4-1 to TRBJ2-7; D is perhaps TRBD1 (6 bases). Germline lookup yields CDR1 MGHRA and CDR2 YSYEKL. The CDR3 runs 18 residues. V was pared by 4 bases and J by 1 base, with 23 bases between. CDR3 nucleotides: TGCGCCAGCAGCCCCCCAGGACAGTCGACTCACCAGTCCTACGAGCAGTACTTC. It codes for CASSPPGQSTHQSYEQYF.

The chain is built from TRBV27 and TRBJ1-4; tentatively, D is TRBD1 (6 bases). The CDR3 extends over 16 amino acids. V lost 6 bases, J lost 4 bases, and 18 bases lay in between. The germline V gene encodes CDR1 MNHEY and CDR2 SMNVEV (reference sequence). For the CDR3, the DNA is TGTGCCAGCAGACCCGGGGTGACAGGTATTAATGAAAAACTGTTTTTT. It specifies CASRPGVTGINEKLFF.

V usage is TRBV6-5 and J usage is TRBJ1-2, with D possibly being TRBD1 (5 bases). The germline V and J ends were trimmed by 6 bases and 3 bases, with 11 bases remaining between them. CDR1 is MNHEY and CDR2 is SVGAGI in the germline V gene. The CDR3 totals 13 residues. CDR3 coding DNA: TGTGCCAGCAGCCCGGCGGGGGACTATGGCTACACCTTC. This gives the protein CASSPAGDYGYTF.

V is TRBV4-2 and J is TRBJ1-6; 8 bases match TRBD1. V was pared by 0 bases and J by 9 bases, with 7 bases of the junction left unmatched. CDR1 is LGHNA and CDR2 is YNFKEQ in the germline V gene. The CDR3 is 16 residues long. In DNA form, the CDR3 reads TGTGCCAGCAGCCAAGATATAGAACAGGGGGTTTCACCCCTCCACTTT. It yields the protein CASSQDIEQGVSPLHF.

The chain has TRBV30 and TRBJ1-1, with D possibly being TRBD1 (5 bases). V lost 0 bases, J lost 6 bases, and 11 bases lay in between. Germline CDR1 reads GTSNPN; CDR2 reads SVGIG (reference sequence). This CDR3 is 13 amino acids long. DNA for the CDR3: TGTGCCTGGAGTGTAAATCCAGGGCCTGAAGCTTTCTTT. Translating it yields CAWSVNPGPEAFF.

The V gene is TRBV28, the J gene TRBJ1-2; weak D call: TRBD1 (5 bases). This CDR3 contains 15 residues. V shed 6 bases and J shed 6 bases, with 20 bases lying between them. Germline assignment: CDR1 MDHEN and CDR2 SYDVKM. The CDR3 region is CASSLNPGGVDGYTF. DNA for the CDR3: TGTGCCAGCAGCTTAAACCCTGGGGGGGTAGATGGCTACACCTTC.

The rearrangement links TRBV4-1 to TRBJ1-2, with D perhaps matching TRBD1 (6 bases). CDR1 and CDR2 from the germline V gene are MGHRA and YSYEKL. V dropped 0 bases and J dropped 2 bases, with 16 bases sitting between them. The CDR3 runs to 17 residues. CDR3 DNA: TGCGCCAGCAGCCAAGATCCGAGGCCCACAGGGAACTATGGCTACACCTTC. Residues: CASSQDPRPTGNYGYTF.

The rearrangement links TRBV12-5 to TRBJ2-3; maybe TRBD2 (5 bases). The CDR3 runs to 17 residues. The germline V gene encodes CDR1 LGHNT and CDR2 FRNRAP. V dropped 0 bases and J dropped 0 bases, with 13 bases sitting between them. The CDR3 sequence: CASGLVQGGFSTDTQYF. CDR3 DNA sequence: TGTGCTAGTGGTTTGGTACAAGGAGGTTTCAGCACAGATACGCAGTATTTT.

A few counts support this clone. The CDR3 protein is CASSLGGPSGGYTF. The CDR3 bases are TGTGCCAGCAGTTTAGGGGGCCCCTCAGGTGGCTACACCTTC. This sequence joins TRBV27 and TRBJ1-2, with a tentative D call TRBD1 (6 bases). Germline V lookup: CDR1 MNHEY, CDR2 SMNVEV (reference sequence). The CDR3 loop spans 14 amino acids. V was trimmed by 2 bases and J by 7 bases, leaving 14 bases between them.

The chain has TRBV29-1 and TRBJ2-1; 7 positions agree with TRBD1. Per germline, CDR1 SQVTM and CDR2 ANQGSEA. The CDR3 runs 13 residues. Trimming removed 6 bases from V and 6 bases from J; junction bases left unmatched: 8. CDR3 protein: CSVLKQGFNEQFF. The CDR3 nucleotides are TGCAGCGTCTTAAAACAGGGGTTCAATGAGCAGTTCTTC.

This chain uses TRBV6-1 with TRBJ2-3; the match to TRBD1 covers 11 bases. The CDR3 covers 15 residues. Germline trimming cut 1 base from V and 4 bases from J; bases unmatched to any gene: 1. In germline, CDR1 is MNHNS, CDR2 SASEGT. CDR3 loop: CASSEGTGGADTQYF. In DNA, the CDR3 is TGTGCCAGCAGTGAAGGGACAGGGGGCGCAGATACGCAGTATTTT.

V is TRBV11-2 and J is TRBJ2-4; the match to TRBD1 covers 7 bases. This CDR3 spans 19 amino acids. Germline loops: CDR1 SGHAT, CDR2 FQNNGV. The ends lost 4 bases at V and 0 bases at J; junction bases unmatched: 15. The CDR3 sequence is CASSWDSFAPSKAKNIQYF. CDR3 nucleotide sequence: TGTGCCAGCAGCTGGGACAGCTTTGCTCCTAGTAAAGCCAAAAACATTCAGTACTTC.